This paragraph reports one T cell receptor (beta chain). The antigen is unknown. This sample was included in a study of beta chain features in type 1 diabetes. Study results and caveats: Researchers report that Type 1 diabetes patients had moderately but significantly shorter TCRB CDR3s across all four CD4+ subsets. It was among patients, rather than healthy donors, that naive, central memory and Treg TCRB repertoires appeared more similar.

V shed 3 bases, J shed 0 bases, and the junction held 3 bases outside the gene matches. In germline, CDR1 is SGHNT, CDR2 YYREEE (reference sequence). CDR3 size: 16 residues. Sorted CD4+ subsets: naive, central memory, regulatory, stem cell-like memory (CD45RO/CCR7/CD25/CD127/CD95/CD27 panel). cDNA synthesis used the whole RNA isolate, giving expressed TCRB sequences. TCRdb's table, derived via immunoSEQ multiplex PCR, lists solely in-frame clones and lacks some. The data hold roughly 180,000 clones, with 13% observed a single time. The chain links TRBV5-4 to TRBJ2-3, with 11 bases identical to TRBD2. Sequencing input: central memory CD4+ T cells from blood. The sequence derives from a woman younger than 30 in good health. The DNA for the CDR3 is TGTGCCAGCAGCTCCGCTAGCGGGAGGAGCACAGATACGCAGTATTTT. It is translated as CASSSASGRSTDTQYF. Full variable domain (outside the CDR3, taken from reference TRBV5-4 and TRBJ2-3): ETGVTQSPTHLIKTRGQQVTLRCSSQSGHNTVSWYQQALGQGPQFIFQYYREEENGRGNFPPRFSGLQFPNYSSELNVNALELDDSALYLCASSSASGRSTDTQYFGPGTRLTVL.